This T cell receptor (beta chain) was observed in a study of cytomegalovirus exposure and HLA in healthy donors. The study's findings and limits: In a later analysis, HLA-C alleles had the fewest associated TCRs, DRB1 alleles the most. Cytomegalovirus-associated TCR beta chains were listed, numbering around 150.

This clone was observed once. Its antigen is unidentified. The PCR ran on 60 Vbeta and 13 Jbeta primers. Profiling relied on immunoSEQ multiplex PCR, and the TCRdb table lists in-frame clones only, not all of them. The data hold under 250,000 clones, with roughly 80% observed a single time. V gave up 4 bases and J gave up 1 base; unmatched junction bases: 7. The CDR3 totals 15 residues. Germline V CDR1 and CDR2: SGHNT, YYREEE (reference sequence). The source of this sequence is a male donor in good health and CMV-seronegative. Input material: PBMCs. The chain links TRBV5-4 to TRBJ1-1; 7 bases line up with TRBD1. CDR3: CASSTPTGTNTEAFF. CDR3 DNA: TGTGCCAGCAGCACGCCGACAGGGACGAACACTGAAGCTTTCTTT.